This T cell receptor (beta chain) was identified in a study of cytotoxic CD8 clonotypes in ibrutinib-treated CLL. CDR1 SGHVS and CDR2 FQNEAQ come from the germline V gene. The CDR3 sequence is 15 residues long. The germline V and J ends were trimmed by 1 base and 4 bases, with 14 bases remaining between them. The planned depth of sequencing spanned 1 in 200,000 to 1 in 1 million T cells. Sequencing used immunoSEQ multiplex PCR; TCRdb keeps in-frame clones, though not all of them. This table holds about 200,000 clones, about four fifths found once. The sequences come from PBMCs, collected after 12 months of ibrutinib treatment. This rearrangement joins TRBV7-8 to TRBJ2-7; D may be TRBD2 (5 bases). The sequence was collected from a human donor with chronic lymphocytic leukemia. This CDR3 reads CASSLEGLYGYEQYF. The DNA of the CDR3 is TGTGCCAGCAGCTTAGAAGGACTTTATGGTTACGAGCAGTACTTC.